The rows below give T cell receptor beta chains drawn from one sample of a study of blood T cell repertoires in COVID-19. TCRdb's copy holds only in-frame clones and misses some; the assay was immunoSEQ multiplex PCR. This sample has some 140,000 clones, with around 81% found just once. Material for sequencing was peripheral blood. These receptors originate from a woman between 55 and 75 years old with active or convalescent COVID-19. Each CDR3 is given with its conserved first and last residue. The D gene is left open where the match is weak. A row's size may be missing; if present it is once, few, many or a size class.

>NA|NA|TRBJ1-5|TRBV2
CASSEVERNQPQHF
TGTGCCAGCAGTGAGGTCGAGCGTAATCAGCCCCAGCATTTT
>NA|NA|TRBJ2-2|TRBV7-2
CASSLDSGTGELFF
TGTGCCAGCAGCTTAGACTCCGGCACCGGGGAGCTGTTTTTT
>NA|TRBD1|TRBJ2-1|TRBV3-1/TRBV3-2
CASSQGTGSYNEQFF
TGTGCCAGCAGCCAAGGGACAGGCTCCTACAATGAGCAGTTCTTC
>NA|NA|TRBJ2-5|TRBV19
CASSIGTEQETQYF
TGTGCCAGTAGTATAGGGACAGAACAAGAGACCCAGTACTTC
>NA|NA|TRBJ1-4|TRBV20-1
CSASLQPATNEKLFF
TGCAGTGCTAGTTTACAGCCTGCAACTAATGAAAAACTGTTTTTT
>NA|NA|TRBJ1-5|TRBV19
CASSPPPGGGVGQPQHF
TGTGCCAGTAGCCCCCCGCCGGGGGGAGGGGTAGGTCAGCCCCAGCATTTT
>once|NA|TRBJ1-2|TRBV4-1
CASKWDIGGARYGYTF
TGCGCCAGCAAATGGGATATCGGGGGGGCGCGCTATGGCTACACCTTC
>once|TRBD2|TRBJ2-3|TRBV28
CASNPAGVTDTQYF
TGTGCCAGCAATCCAGCGGGAGTCACAGATACGCAGTATTTT
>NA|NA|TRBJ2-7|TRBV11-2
CASSLSQFEQYF
TGTGCCAGCAGCTTATCCCAGTTCGAGCAGTACTTC
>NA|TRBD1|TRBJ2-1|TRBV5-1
CASSLEGTGGNEQFF
TGCGCCAGCAGCTTGGAGGGGACAGGGGGGAATGAGCAGTTCTTC
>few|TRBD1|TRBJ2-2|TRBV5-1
CASSLSQGADTGELFF
TGCGCCAGCAGCCTATCTCAGGGGGCGGACACCGGGGAGCTGTTTTTT